One and the same sample provided the 28 T cell receptor beta chains below, sequenced in a study of T cell repertoires in cytomegalovirus infection. TCRdb reprocessed the reads via MiXCR and lists one record per CDR3 protein. The data hold some 560,000 distinct CDR3 sequences, with roughly 42% observed a single time. No antigen is known for these receptors. The material sequenced was cultured PBMCs, taken from culture after CMV antigen stimulation. The receptors derive from a human donor in good health (CMV status not recorded). Some clones in this sample may be carry-over from other donors' samples.

V is TRBV7-6 and J is TRBJ2-1; the match to TRBD2 covers 8 bases. Germline loops: CDR1 SGHVS, CDR2 FNYEAQ. V shed 1 base, J shed 9 bases, and the junction held 17 bases outside the gene matches. The CDR3 is 18 residues long. CDR3 loop: CASSLVELSGSLSGEQFF. The CDR3 nucleotides read TGTGCCAGCAGCTTAGTTGAGTTAAGCGGGAGTTTGTCGGGTGAGCAGTTCTTC.

The sample holds a few counts of this clonotype. V usage is TRBV12-5 and J usage is TRBJ2-1; either TRBD1 or TRBD2 may supply D (7 bases each). Trimming stripped 0 bases from V and 7 bases from J, with 16 bases between. The V gene's germline CDR1 is LGHNT and CDR2 FRNRAP. The CDR3 covers 16 residues. The DNA of the CDR3 is TGTGCTAGTGGTTTGGTACTGAGGCAGGGGGGGAATGAGCAGTTCTTC. Its protein is CASGLVLRQGGNEQFF.

J is TRBJ2-1 and V is TRBV2; D might be TRBD2 (7 bases). The CDR3 length is 15 residues. Trimming removed 6 bases from V and 9 bases from J, with 21 bases in between. CDR1 and CDR2 (germline): SNHLY, FYNNEI. CDR3 DNA: TGTGCCAGCAGGATCCTGGCGGGGGCAGGGAGTGAGCAGTTCTTC. Amino acids: CASRILAGAGSEQFF.

The chain recombines TRBV7-6 with TRBJ1-4; D is unresolved. The ends were cut back, 5 bases at V and 8 bases at J, with 12 bases in the middle. Germline loops: CDR1 SGHVS, CDR2 FNYEAQ. The CDR3 consists of 13 residues. CDR3 sequence: CASSGSPREKLFF. The CDR3 DNA reads TGTGCCAGCAGCGGATCCCCAAGGGAAAAACTGTTTTTT.

The V call is TRBV7-6, the J call TRBJ2-7; D is perhaps TRBD1 or TRBD2 (6 bases each). Germline values: CDR1 SGHVS, CDR2 FNYEAQ. This CDR3 has 16 amino acids. The V end lost 1 base, the J end lost 0 bases, and 13 bases lay between the germline ends. The CDR3 DNA reads TGTGCCAGCAGCTTAGTGCGGGACACCCTCTCCTACGAGCAGTACTTC. This codes for CASSLVRDTLSYEQYF.

This rearrangement joins TRBV19 to TRBJ2-7, with a possible D match to TRBD1 (5 bases). The CDR3 is made up of 16 amino acids. Trimming shortened V by 9 bases and J by 7 bases, and 28 bases separated the two germline ends. Germline V gene lookup returns CDR1 LNHDA and CDR2 SQIVND (reference sequence). The CDR3 DNA follows: TGTGCCAGCCGTAGTACTGGAGATCTACATGCAGGGGAGCAGTACTTC. It encodes CASRSTGDLHAGEQYF.

This clonotype has just a few counts. V gene TRBV5-1 combines with J gene TRBJ1-6; maybe TRBD1 (5 bases). Germline CDR1 SGHRS, CDR2 YFSETQ. V was clipped by 4 bases and J by 14 bases, with 22 bases between them. The CDR3 contains 15 residues. Written as DNA, the CDR3 is TGCGCCAGCAGCCGGACCGGGACGCCCGACGGGACCCTCCACTTT. Translated: CASSRTGTPDGTLHF.

This clonotype was recorded once. This sequence joins TRBV10-3 and TRBJ2-3; D not resolved. CDR3 length equals 11 residues. Per the germline V gene, CDR1 is ENHRY and CDR2 is SYGVKD. V lost 10 bases and J 4 bases, leaving 9 bases between the germline ends. For the CDR3, the DNA is TGTGCCACCGCTTTGGCAGATACGCAGTATTTT. Translated: CATALADTQYF.

This clonotype has just a few counts. The rearrangement uses TRBV7-6 and TRBJ2-7, with 9 nucleotides matching TRBD2. This CDR3 contains 16 residues. V lost 2 bases, J lost 4 bases, and 9 bases stayed unmatched. Per germline, CDR1 SGHVS and CDR2 FNYEAQ. In DNA, the CDR3 is TGTGCCAGCAGCTTAACACGCGCGGGAGGGCCTTACGAGCAGTACTTC. Translation gives CASSLTRAGGPYEQYF.

V and J are TRBV6-2 or TRBV6-3 and TRBJ2-7; 9 positions match TRBD1. This CDR3 has 14 amino acids. The V and J ends lost 8 bases and 0 bases, in that order; junction bases with no gene match: 5. Germline V gene data show CDR1 as MNHEY and CDR2 as SVGEGT. The CDR3 loop reads CASGGTGNSYEQYF. The CDR3 region has the DNA TGTGCCAGCGGGGGGACAGGGAACTCCTACGAGCAGTACTTC.

This clonotype occurred many times. This chain connects TRBV7-2 to TRBJ2-5, with D unclear. This CDR3 region has 14 residues. Per the germline V gene, CDR1 is SGHTA and CDR2 is FQGNSA. Trimming left V 3 bases short and J 7 bases short, with 15 bases between. As DNA, the CDR3 is TGTGCCAGCAGCTTCCAGAGTTTCGAAGGGACCCAGTACTTC. Translated: CASSFQSFEGTQYF.

This CDR3 is CSARGLAEVATPETQYF. The CDR3 bases are TGCAGTGCTAGGGGACTAGCGGAGGTGGCAACACCAGAGACCCAGTACTTC. The chain employs TRBV20-1 and TRBJ2-5; 11 bases align to TRBD2. Germline CDR1 reads DFQATT; CDR2 reads SNEGSKA (reference sequence). J gave up 4 bases and V 3 bases, and 13 bases lay outside the gene matches. This CDR3 contains 17 residues.

V is TRBV5-6 and J is TRBJ2-3; possible D gene TRBD2, 6 bases. Trimming removed 6 bases at V and 2 bases at J, with 19 bases between. The CDR3 has 16 amino acids. Germline CDR1 is SGHDT and CDR2 is YYEEEE. As DNA, the CDR3 is TGTGCCAGCACCAACGCGGGGCGGAGCACCACAGATACGCAGTATTTT. Protein: CASTNAGRSTTDTQYF.

This clonotype was seen more than once but under ten times. The chain links TRBV20-1 to TRBJ2-3; D is uncertain. Germline values: CDR1 DFQATT, CDR2 SNEGSKA (reference sequence). V was trimmed by 3 bases and J by 1 base, leaving 11 bases between them. This CDR3 spans 14 amino acids. The CDR3, as DNA: TGCAGTGCTAGCCTGGGCTACGGCACAGATACGCAGTATTTT. It codes for CSASLGYGTDTQYF.

This clonotype has only a few counts. The chain joins TRBV11-2 to TRBJ2-5, with D perhaps given as TRBD1 or TRBD2 (6 bases each). The CDR3 spans 16 residues. The V gene lost 5 bases and the J gene lost 4 bases, with 20 bases spanning the gap. CDR1 SGHAT and CDR2 FQNNGV come from the germline V gene. The CDR3 bases are TGTGCCAGCAGCCAAAGGGTGGTCGGGGGCGCAGAGACCCAGTACTTC. Its protein is CASSQRVVGGAETQYF.

The chain is built from TRBV6-2 or TRBV6-3 and TRBJ2-7, with 10 bases identical to TRBD1. The CDR3 length is 16 residues. Looked up from germline, CDR1 is MNHEY and CDR2 is SVGEGT. The junction had 8 bases not matched to a gene; V was cut back by 4 bases and J by 2 bases. In nucleotides, the CDR3 is TGTGCCAGCAGTTCCCTTCCGGGACAGGGGACCTACGAGCAGTACTTC. It codes for CASSSLPGQGTYEQYF.

The chain uses TRBV19 and TRBJ1-5; unclear D gene. CDR1 is LNHDA and CDR2 is SQIVND in the germline V gene (reference sequence). V lost 3 bases to trimming and J lost 3 bases, with 15 bases between them. The CDR3 sequence is 16 residues long. DNA of the CDR3: TGTGCCAGTAGTATTCCCCGGAAAGGTCTCAATCAGCCCCAGCATTTT. Translating gives CASSIPRKGLNQPQHF.

The genes are TRBV7-8 and TRBJ2-1; TRBD2 might be the D (6 bases). Germline loops: CDR1 SGHVS, CDR2 FQNEAQ. CDR3 length: 15 amino acids. Trimming left V 5 bases short and J 4 bases short, with 15 bases between. The CDR3 protein is CASSVSGPLYNEQFF. DNA for the CDR3: TGTGCCAGCAGCGTCAGCGGGCCACTGTACAATGAGCAGTTCTTC.

Only a few counts were recorded for this clonotype. V usage is TRBV10-3 and J usage is TRBJ2-1, with 12 positions matching TRBD2. Germline-derived CDR1 and CDR2 are ENHRY and SYGVKD. The CDR3 sequence is 19 residues long. The V gene end was trimmed by 3 bases and the J gene end by 8 bases; junction bases not matched to a gene: 17. The CDR3, as DNA: TGTGCCATCAGTGACAAAACGCCATCTAGCGGGAGGGGGATAGATGAGCAGTTCTTC. This sequence encodes CAISDKTPSSGRGIDEQFF.

The rearrangement uses TRBV29-1 and TRBJ2-3, with TRBD1 as a possible D gene (5 bases). There are 12 residues in the CDR3. The ends were cut back, 4 bases at V and 7 bases at J, with 12 bases in the middle. Germline values: CDR1 SQVTM, CDR2 ANQGSEA. This chain's CDR3 is CSVGVQGNTQYF. The CDR3 nucleotides are TGCAGCGTTGGGGTGCAGGGAAATACGCAGTATTTT.

V is TRBV29-1 and J is TRBJ1-2, with unresolved D. CDR1 and CDR2 from the germline V gene are SQVTM and ANQGSEA. The CDR3 totals 11 residues. The germline V and J ends were trimmed by 7 bases and 8 bases, with 14 bases remaining between them. The CDR3 nucleotides are TGCAGCGCCGGTAAGGCGAGGGGCTACACCTTC. Protein product: CSAGKARGYTF.

This chain joins TRBV5-4 and TRBJ2-3, with D possibly being TRBD2 (7 bases). The CDR3 extends over 17 amino acids. V shed 3 bases and J shed 0 bases, with 17 bases lying between them. Germline V lookup: CDR1 SGHNT, CDR2 YYREEE (reference sequence). CDR3 in DNA: TGTGCCAGCAGCTCCGATTCAGCGGGACATAGCACAGATACGCAGTATTTT. This gives the protein CASSSDSAGHSTDTQYF.

This chain uses TRBV7-3 with TRBJ1-3; D uncertain. The V and J ends lost 2 bases and 0 bases respectively, with 11 bases between them. CDR3 length: 16 amino acids. Looked up from germline, CDR1 is SGHTA and CDR2 is FQGTGA. In DNA, the CDR3 is TGTGCCAGCAGCTTAGAGCACAGAATCTCTGGAAACACCATATATTTT. It is translated as CASSLEHRISGNTIYF.

The V gene is TRBV2, the J gene TRBJ2-7; 12 bases are a match to TRBD1. The V gene's germline CDR1 is SNHLY and CDR2 FYNNEI. Germline trimming cut 7 bases from V and 5 bases from J; bases unmatched to any gene: 6. The CDR3 is 14 amino acids. CDR3 DNA sequence: TGTGCCAGCACCCCGGGGACAGGGGGCGACGAGCAGTACTTC. Encoded protein: CASTPGTGGDEQYF.

This chain connects TRBV5-4 to TRBJ2-2; TRBD2 is a possible D gene (5 bases). This CDR3 has 16 amino acids. Germline V lookup: CDR1 SGHNT, CDR2 YYREEE (reference sequence). V lost 1 base and J lost 5, with 15 bases in between. Here the CDR3 reads CASSLWSGGWTGELFF. CDR3 DNA: TGTGCCAGCAGCTTGTGGAGTGGCGGGTGGACCGGGGAGCTGTTTTTT.

The chain uses TRBV7-6 and TRBJ2-7; tentative D call: TRBD1 (6 bases). The CDR3 is 14 residues long. Trimming shortened V by 1 base and J by 6 bases, and 13 bases separated the two germline ends. Germline-derived CDR1 and CDR2 are SGHVS and FNYEAQ. The CDR3 protein is CASSLGAQGGEQYF. The CDR3 DNA is TGTGCCAGCAGCTTAGGCGCACAGGGTGGCGAGCAGTACTTC. Supplemented by reference TRBV7-6 and TRBJ2-7, the full variable domain reads GAGVSQSPRYKVTKRGQDVALRCDPISGHVSLYWYRQALGQGPEFLTYFNYEAQQDKSGLPNDRFSAERPEGSISTLTIQRTEQRDSAMYRCASSLGAQGGEQYFGPGTRLTVT.

The genes are TRBV7-2 and TRBJ1-3; D remains unclear. Germline CDR1 and CDR2: SGHTA and FQGNSA. The CDR3 has 13 residues. V was clipped by 4 bases and J by 8 bases, with 12 bases between them. The CDR3 nucleotides are TGTGCCAGCAGCTCCGGGAGGCGAGACACCATATATTTT. It is translated as CASSSGRRDTIYF.

This CDR3 is CASRRWGPETQYF. The CDR3, as DNA: TGTGCCAGCAGGCGTTGGGGTCCCGAGACCCAGTACTTC. This chain uses TRBV7-2 with TRBJ2-5; D remains ambiguous. In germline, CDR1 is SGHTA, CDR2 FQGNSA. Trimming cost V 6 bases and J 5 bases, with 13 bases left between them. The CDR3 is 13 amino acids.